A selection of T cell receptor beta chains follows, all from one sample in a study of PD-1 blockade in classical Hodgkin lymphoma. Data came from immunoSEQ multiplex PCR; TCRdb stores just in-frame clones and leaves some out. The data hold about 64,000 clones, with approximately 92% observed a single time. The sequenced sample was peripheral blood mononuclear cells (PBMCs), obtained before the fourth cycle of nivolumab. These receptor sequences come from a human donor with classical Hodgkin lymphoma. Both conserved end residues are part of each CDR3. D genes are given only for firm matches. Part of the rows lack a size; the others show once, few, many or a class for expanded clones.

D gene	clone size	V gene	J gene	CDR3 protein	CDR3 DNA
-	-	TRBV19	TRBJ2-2	CASSEQGNTGELFF	TGTGCCAGTTCTGAACAGGGGAACACCGGGGAGCTGTTTTTT
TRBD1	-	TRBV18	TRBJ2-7	CASSTGAGYEQYF	TGTGCCAGCTCAACAGGGGCAGGATACGAGCAGTACTTC
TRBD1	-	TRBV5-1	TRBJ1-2	CASSSPGQPYGYTF	TGCGCCAGCAGCTCACCGGGACAGCCGTATGGCTACACCTTC
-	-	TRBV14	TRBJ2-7	CASSKGPNEQYF	TGTGCCAGCAGCAAAGGCCCGAACGAGCAGTACTTC
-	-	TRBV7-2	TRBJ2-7	CASSLVARDYEQYF	TGTGCCAGCAGCTTAGTAGCCAGGGACTACGAGCAGTACTTC
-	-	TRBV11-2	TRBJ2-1	CASSFQIGEVNEQFF	TGTGCCAGCAGCTTCCAGATAGGAGAAGTAAATGAGCAGTTCTTC
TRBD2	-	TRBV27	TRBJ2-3	CASSLWGGGLTDTQYF	TGTGCCAGCAGTTTGTGGGGCGGGGGACTCACAGATACGCAGTATTTT
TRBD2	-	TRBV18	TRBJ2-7	CASSPTSGSYEQYF	TGTGCCAGCTCACCCACTAGCGGGAGTTACGAGCAGTACTTC
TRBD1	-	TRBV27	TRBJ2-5	CASSLTGVGETQYF	TGTGCCAGCAGTTTAACAGGGGTGGGAGAGACCCAGTACTTC
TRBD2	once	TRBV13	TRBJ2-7	CASSLYLRGSSYEQYF	TGTGCCAGCAGCCTATACTTACGCGGGAGCTCCTACGAGCAGTACTTC
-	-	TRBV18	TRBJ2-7	CASSATSGLGYEQYF	TGTGCCAGCTCGGCGACTAGTGGGTTAGGGTACGAGCAGTACTTC
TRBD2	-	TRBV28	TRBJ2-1	CASSSLADNSYNEQFF	TGTGCCAGCAGTTCCCTAGCGGACAACTCCTACAATGAGCAGTTCTTC
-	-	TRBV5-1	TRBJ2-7	CASSSPDSSYEQYF	TGCGCCAGCAGCTCCCCGGACTCCTCCTACGAGCAGTACTTC
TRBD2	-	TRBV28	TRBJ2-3	CASSLGLAGQVDTQYF	TGTGCCAGCAGCCTCGGACTAGCGGGACAGGTAGATACGCAGTATTTT
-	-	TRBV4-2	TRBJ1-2	CASSQGQITNYGYTF	TGTGCCAGCAGCCAAGGACAAATCACTAACTATGGCTACACCTTC
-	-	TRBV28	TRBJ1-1	CASSWRSMNTEAFF	TGTGCCAGCAGTTGGAGGTCGATGAACACTGAAGCTTTCTTT
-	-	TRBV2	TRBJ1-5	CASSESLGGSNQPQHF	TGTGCCAGCAGTGAAAGTCTGGGGGGAAGCAATCAGCCCCAGCATTTT
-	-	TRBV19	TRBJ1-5	CASSIEGGKGNQPQHF	TGTGCCAGTAGTATAGAGGGGGGTAAAGGAAATCAGCCCCAGCATTTT
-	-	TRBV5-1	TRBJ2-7	CASSWGGDTAYEQYF	TGCGCCAGCAGCTGGGGTGGGGACACTGCCTACGAGCAGTACTTC
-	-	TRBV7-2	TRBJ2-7	CASSLDPGRPYEQYF	TGTGCCAGCAGCTTAGATCCAGGGAGGCCCTACGAGCAGTACTTC
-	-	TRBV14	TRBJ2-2	CASRLGRVNTGELFF	TGTGCCAGCAGACTCGGAAGGGTGAACACCGGGGAGCTGTTTTTT
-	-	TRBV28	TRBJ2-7	CASFTATYEQYF	TGTGCCAGCTTTACAGCTACCTACGAGCAGTACTTC
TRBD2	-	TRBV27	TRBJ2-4	CASMGRLAENIQYF	TGTGCCAGCATGGGGCGACTAGCGGAAAACATTCAGTACTTC
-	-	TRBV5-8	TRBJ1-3	CASSSGRASSGNTIYF	TGTGCCAGCAGCTCCGGCAGGGCAAGCTCTGGAAACACCATATATTTT
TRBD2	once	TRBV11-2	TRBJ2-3	CASSPGLATDTQYF	TGTGCCAGCAGCCCCGGACTAGCCACAGATACGCAGTATTTT
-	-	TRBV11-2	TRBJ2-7	CASSLAPYGTLYEQYF	TGTGCCAGCAGCTTAGCCCCCTACGGGACACTCTACGAGCAGTACTTC
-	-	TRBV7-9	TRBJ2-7	CASSRGTERQYF	TGTGCCAGCAGCCGTGGGACTGAACGACAGTACTTC
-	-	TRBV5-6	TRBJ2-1	CASSQVSGNEQFF	TGTGCCAGCAGCCAAGTAAGTGGTAATGAGCAGTTCTTC
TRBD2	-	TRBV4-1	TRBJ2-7	CASSPSLGLAEYFYEQYF	TGCGCCAGCAGCCCCAGTCTCGGACTAGCGGAATACTTCTACGAGCAGTACTTC
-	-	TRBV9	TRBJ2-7	CASSVGRAGIYEQYF	TGTGCCAGCAGCGTGGGTAGAGCGGGCATTTACGAGCAGTACTTC
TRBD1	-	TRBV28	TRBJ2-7	CATTGTGDEQYF	TGTGCCACTACAGGGACAGGGGACGAGCAGTACTTC
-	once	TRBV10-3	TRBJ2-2	CAISESSRTPGELFF	TGTGCCATCAGTGAGTCGTCCCGGACCCCCGGGGAGCTGTTTTTT
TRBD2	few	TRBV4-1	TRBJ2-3	CASSQVSAGGGTTDTQYF	TGCGCCAGCAGCCAAGTTTCAGCGGGGGGCGGCACGACAGATACGCAGTATTTT
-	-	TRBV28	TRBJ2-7	CASSLRQGLYEQYF	TGTGCCAGCAGTCTGAGGCAAGGTCTTTACGAGCAGTACTTC
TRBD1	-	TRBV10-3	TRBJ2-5	CAISQDRGETQYF	TGTGCCATTTCCCAGGACAGGGGGGAGACCCAGTACTTC